This TCR beta chain was documented in a study of a mutant IDH1 vaccine in newly diagnosed glioma. This clone was detected a few times. Its antigen is unknown. CDR1 is SGHTA, CDR2 FQGNSA, per germline. CDR3 length: 13 amino acids. The J segment lost 2 bases and the V segment lost 8 bases, leaving 5 bases of the junction unmatched. TCRdb's table, derived via immunoSEQ multiplex PCR, lists solely in-frame clones and lacks some. The sample shows about 24,000 clones, approximately 79% of them seen only once. Time point of the sample: week 11, during vaccination. Each vaccine dose was 300 ug of mutant IDH1 20-mer peptide, with topical imiquimod.

The chain recombines TRBV7-2 with TRBJ1-1; TRBD1 aligns across 7 bases. This sample comprised PBMCs, obtained from a glioma patient whose treatment included an IDH1 peptide vaccine. The receptor was isolated from a man aged 35-49 years with glioma. In DNA, the CDR3 is TGTGCCAGCCGACAGGGTCCCAACACTGAAGCTTTCTTT. Translating gives CASRQGPNTEAFF.